The next 19 T cell receptor beta chains were all read from a single sample in a study of shared clonotypes between healthy human individuals. Assay used: immunoSEQ multiplex PCR; TCRdb lists only in-frame clones, some missing. The sample carries 650,000 to 750,000 clones, roughly 70% recorded once. The sequencing sample was made of memory CD4+ T cells sorted from blood. Specified subset: CD45RA-negative fraction. These receptors were obtained from a woman in her 30s in good health.

Only a few counts were recorded for this clone. The rearrangement links TRBV10-3 to TRBJ1-2, with D possibly matching TRBD1 (6 bases). CDR3 length equals 14 residues. With 4 bases removed from V and 4 bases from J, the gap between germline ends came to 13 bases. CDR1 is ENHRY, CDR2 SYGVKD, per germline. The CDR3 reads CAISATDRLYGYTF. The CDR3 bases are TGTGCCATCAGTGCCACAGACAGGCTCTATGGCTACACCTTC.

The chain uses TRBV9 and TRBJ1-4, with D maybe TRBD1 (6 bases). Trimming removed 2 bases from V and 1 base from J, with 9 bases in between. The CDR3 is made up of 15 amino acids. The germline gives CDR1 SGDLS, CDR2 YYNGEE. The CDR3 DNA is TGTGCCAGCAGCGTTCGGGGGCAAACTAATGAAAAACTGTTTTTT. This sequence encodes CASSVRGQTNEKLFF.

The rearrangement uses TRBV30 and TRBJ1-1; 7 nucleotides agree with TRBD1. The CDR3 is made up of 13 amino acids. Trimming at V came to 2 bases and at J to 4 bases, leaving 4 bases not matched to a gene. Germline-derived CDR1 and CDR2 are GTSNPN and SVGIG (reference sequence). The CDR3 DNA sequence: TGTGCCTGGAGTCAACAGGGGATCACTGAAGCTTTCTTT. Amino acid sequence: CAWSQQGITEAFF.

In this sample, this clone turned up once. This chain connects TRBV27 to TRBJ1-2; a possible D gene is TRBD1 (6 bases). The length of the CDR3 is 15 residues. The germline V gene has CDR1 MNHEY and CDR2 SMNVEV (reference sequence). V was clipped by 0 bases and J by 0 bases, with 8 bases between them. CDR3 nucleotide sequence: TGTGCCAGCAGTTTATCACAGGGAGCTAACTATGGCTACACCTTC. This sequence encodes CASSLSQGANYGYTF.

The chain couples TRBV4-1 to TRBJ2-1; D possibly corresponds to TRBD2 (7 bases). Looked up from germline, CDR1 is MGHRA and CDR2 is YSYEKL. The CDR3 is 15 residues long. Trimming pared 2 bases from V and 6 bases from J, leaving 14 bases between. CDR3 sequence (DNA): TGCGCCAGCAGCCAACAGGGGCGGGAGTTCAATGAGCAGTTCTTC. This encodes CASSQQGREFNEQFF.

The rearrangement joins TRBV6-5 to TRBJ1-5; 10 positions match TRBD1. In germline, CDR1 is MNHEY, CDR2 SVGAGI. Germline trimming cut 6 bases from V and 4 bases from J; bases unmatched to any gene: 3. There are 14 residues in the CDR3. The CDR3 sequence: CASRSGQGNQPQHF. DNA of the CDR3: TGTGCCAGCAGGTCGGGACAGGGGAATCAGCCCCAGCATTTT.

The chain couples TRBV19 to TRBJ1-1, with a possible D match to TRBD1 (5 bases). Germline-derived CDR1 and CDR2 are LNHDA and SQIVND (reference sequence). The ends were cut back, 5 bases at V and 0 bases at J, with 13 bases in the middle. CDR3 size: 15 residues. CDR3 in DNA: TGTGCCAGTAGTCCGAGTGGCAGGGTGAACACTGAAGCTTTCTTT. It yields the protein CASSPSGRVNTEAFF.

This rearrangement joins TRBV28 to TRBJ2-7; D is uncertain. CDR3 size: 12 residues. V lost 2 bases and J 3 bases, leaving 5 bases between the germline ends. CDR1 is MDHEN and CDR2 is SYDVKM in the germline V gene. The chain's CDR3 is CASSLRVYEQYF. DNA for the CDR3: TGTGCCAGCAGTTTACGGGTCTACGAGCAGTACTTC.

This clone was seen once. The chain uses TRBV19 and TRBJ2-5, with 12 bases fitting TRBD2. Germline V gene data show CDR1 as LNHDA and CDR2 as SQIVND (reference sequence). J lost 0 bases, V lost 5 bases, and 7 bases had no gene match. This CDR3 has 17 amino acids. The CDR3 here is CASSARRLAGDQETQYF. CDR3 in DNA: TGTGCCAGTAGTGCCCGGCGACTAGCGGGAGACCAAGAGACCCAGTACTTC.

As to this clone: This specimen includes other DNA sequences encoding the same CDR3. V and J are TRBV10-3 and TRBJ1-1; TRBD1 matches 8 bases. This CDR3 spans 15 amino acids. Germline V lookup: CDR1 ENHRY, CDR2 SYGVKD. J gave up 2 bases and V 3 bases, and 5 bases lay outside the gene matches. The CDR3 region is CAISDPGTGNTEAFF. Here the CDR3 DNA reads TGTGCCATCAGTGACCCCGGGACAGGCAACACTGAAGCTTTCTTT.

This clone turned up a few times. This chain joins TRBV10-2 and TRBJ1-1; no reliable D call. The CDR3 consists of 14 residues. The ends were cut back, 0 bases at V and 0 bases at J, with 5 bases in the middle. Germline CDR1 and CDR2: WSHSY and SAAADI. The CDR3 DNA reads as TGCGCCAGCAGTGAGTCTGGGCTGAACACTGAAGCTTTCTTT. This encodes CASSESGLNTEAFF.

This chain joins TRBV5-1 and TRBJ2-3, with D possibly being TRBD2 (5 bases). The germline V gene has CDR1 SGHRS and CDR2 YFSETQ. This CDR3 has 15 residues. V was pared by 5 bases and J by 3 bases, with 16 bases between. CDR3 sequence: CASRKADLTTDTQYF. The CDR3 region has the DNA TGCGCCAGCAGAAAAGCGGACCTAACTACAGATACGCAGTATTTT.

The chain recombines TRBV27 with TRBJ2-6, with D perhaps TRBD1 (6 bases). This CDR3 spans 14 amino acids. Germline values: CDR1 MNHEY, CDR2 SMNVEV (reference sequence). Trimming took off 5 bases at V and 12 bases at J, with 17 bases between the two ends. As DNA, the CDR3 is TGTGCCAGCAGTCTAGGCCGGGACACATCCGTCCTGACTTTC. As protein: CASSLGRDTSVLTF.

This chain connects TRBV28 to TRBJ2-1; 7 bases agree with TRBD2. Germline CDR1 and CDR2: MDHEN and SYDVKM. This CDR3 comprises 13 residues. With V trimmed by 4 bases and J by 12 bases, 9 bases remained unmatched. Here the CDR3 DNA reads TGTGCCAGCAGTTCACCCCCCCCGGGGGGGCAGTTCTTC. Translated, it gives CASSSPPPGGQFF. Full variable domain (rest looked up from reference TRBV28 and TRBJ2-1): DVKVTQSSRYLVKRTGEKVFLECVQDMDHENMFWYRQDPGLGLRLIYFSYDVKMKEKGDIPEGYSVSREKKERFSLILESASTNQTSMYLCASSSPPPGGQFFGPGTRLTVL.

The chain recombines TRBV18 with TRBJ2-7; D unresolved. Germline-derived CDR1 and CDR2 are KGHSH and LQKENI. The CDR3 is 13 residues long. Trimming removed 2 bases at V and 2 bases at J, with 7 bases between. CDR3 amino acids: CASSPVTTYEQYF. The CDR3 DNA follows: TGTGCCAGCTCACCAGTGACGACCTACGAGCAGTACTTC. Full variable domain (rest looked up from reference TRBV18 and TRBJ2-7): NAGVMQNPRHLVRRRGQEARLRCSPMKGHSHVYWYRQLPEEGLKFMVYLQKENIIDESGMPKERFSAEFPKEGPSILRIQQVVRGDSAAYFCASSPVTTYEQYFGPGTRLTVT.

DNA for the CDR3: TGTGCCAGCAGCTTAGTCTCCGGGTTCTCCTACAATGAGCAGTTCTTC. Its protein is CASSLVSGFSYNEQFF. This rearrangement joins TRBV11-2 to TRBJ2-1; D unclear. Trimming took off 1 base at V and 0 bases at J, with 10 bases between the two ends. From germline, CDR1 is SGHAT and CDR2 FQNNGV. The CDR3 is 16 amino acids. Together with reference TRBV11-2 and TRBJ2-1, the CDR3 gives the full variable domain: EAGVAQSPRYKIIEKRQSVAFWCNPISGHATLYWYQQILGQGPKLLIQFQNNGVVDDSQLPKDRFSAERLKGVDSTLKIQPAKLEDSAVYLCASSLVSGFSYNEQFFGPGTRLTVL.

The chain links TRBV5-1 to TRBJ2-1; 13 positions match TRBD2. V was pared by 1 base and J by 1 base, with 11 bases of the junction left unmatched. This CDR3 comprises 20 residues. Germline assignment: CDR1 SGHRS and CDR2 YFSETQ. The CDR3 bases are TGCGCCAGCAGCTTGTCCGGGACTAGCGGGATGGTAGGGTCCTACAATGAGCAGTTCTTC. Its translation is CASSLSGTSGMVGSYNEQFF. Based on the CDR3 plus reference TRBV5-1 and TRBJ2-1, the full variable domain is KAGVTQTPRYLIKTRGQQVTLSCSPISGHRSVSWYQQTPGQGLQFLFEYFSETQRNKGNFPGRFSGRQFSNSRSEMNVSTLELGDSALYLCASSLSGTSGMVGSYNEQFFGPGTRLTVL.

This clone was detected ten times or more. This chain connects TRBV10-3 to TRBJ1-1; no reliable D call. Trimming removed 4 bases at V and 5 bases at J, with 5 bases between. The CDR3 is 11 residues long. CDR1 is ENHRY and CDR2 is SYGVKD in the germline V gene. The CDR3 sequence: CAISGQTEAFF. Here the CDR3 DNA reads TGTGCCATCAGTGGGCAAACTGAAGCTTTCTTT.

V usage is TRBV28 and J usage is TRBJ1-3; a possible D gene is TRBD1 (6 bases). The CDR3 sequence is 13 residues long. V was cut by 5 bases and J by 8 bases, with 13 bases left in between. Germline CDR1 MDHEN, CDR2 SYDVKM. The DNA of the CDR3 is TGTGCCAGCAGTCTTCTACAGGGTTACACCATATATTTT. Protein sequence: CASSLLQGYTIYF.